These 18 T cell receptor beta chains originate from one sample sequenced in a study of CD8 T cells in Susac syndrome. Reverse transcription of roughly 0.45 to 1 ug RNA was performed with random hexamers. TCRdb reprocessed the immunoSEQ multiplex PCR reads with MiXCR, giving one entry per CDR3 protein. The table lists about 150,000 distinct CDR3 sequences, more than 90% of them singletons. Sequencing input: CD4+ T cells from PBMCs. Receptors were obtained from a human donor with Susac syndrome.

DNA of the CDR3: TGTGCCAGCAGCCAAGCGGCAGGGCGCCACGAGCAGTACTTC. As protein: CASSQAAGRHEQYF. The chain couples TRBV3-1 to TRBJ2-7; the D gene is possibly TRBD1 (5 bases). The CDR3 is made up of 14 amino acids. Trimming took off 1 base at V and 5 bases at J, with 12 bases between the two ends. The V gene's germline CDR1 is LGHDT and CDR2 YNNKEL (reference sequence).

This clonotype was recorded once. The genes are TRBV27 and TRBJ2-5; 10 nucleotides line up with TRBD2. Trimming cost V 0 bases and J 5 bases; bases outside gene matches: 6. Germline CDR1 and CDR2: MNHEY and SMNVEV (reference sequence). This CDR3 has 16 amino acids. CDR3 amino acids: CASSLSKRGGLETQYF. For the CDR3, the DNA is TGTGCCAGCAGTTTATCGAAGCGGGGGGGCCTGGAGACCCAGTACTTC.

This chain links TRBV20-1 with TRBJ2-6, with 8 bases identical to TRBD1. Germline CDR1 and CDR2: DFQATT and SNEGSKA (reference sequence). This CDR3 is built from 17 residues. Trimming removed 1 base from V and 4 bases from J; junction bases left unmatched: 9. The CDR3 region has the DNA TGCAGTGCTAGAGGGGGTCAGGGGGCGCGCGGGGCCAACGTCCTGACTTTC. Protein product: CSARGGQGARGANVLTF.

The chain uses TRBV3-1 and TRBJ1-6, with 9 positions matching TRBD1. With V trimmed by 4 bases and J by 16 bases, 5 bases remained unmatched. This CDR3 is 12 amino acids long. Germline V gives CDR1 LGHDT, CDR2 YNNKEL (reference sequence). CDR3 nucleotides: TGTGCCAGCAGCCCTCCGGGACAGGGTCTCCACTTT. Protein product: CASSPPGQGLHF. Full variable domain (rest looked up from reference TRBV3-1 and TRBJ1-6): DTAVSQTPKYLVTQMGNDKSIKCEQNLGHDTMYWYKQDSKKFLKIMFSYNNKELIINETVPNRFSPKSPDKAHLNLHINSLELGDSAVYFCASSPPGQGLHFGNGTRLTVT.

The chain is built from TRBV7-9 and TRBJ1-2; the D is unclear. Germline-derived CDR1 and CDR2 are SEHNR and FQNEAQ (reference sequence). The CDR3 consists of 14 residues. V lost 5 bases and J lost 4, with 14 bases in between. The chain's CDR3 is CASSPRRDGYGYTF. CDR3 DNA sequence: TGTGCCAGCAGCCCCAGGAGGGATGGCTATGGCTACACCTTC.

Here the CDR3 DNA reads TGTGCCAGCAGCCGGGGACCCCTAGCGGGAGATGCGGATACGCAGTATTTT. This encodes CASSRGPLAGDADTQYF. The chain has TRBV4-2 and TRBJ2-3; 10 bases fit TRBD2. The trim removed 4 bases at V and 6 bases at J, leaving 13 bases unmatched. CDR1 and CDR2 (germline): LGHNA, YNFKEQ. The CDR3 has 17 residues.

V and J are TRBV5-4 and TRBJ2-3, with D perhaps TRBD2 (5 bases). The V end was cut by 1 base, the J end by 1 base, with 7 bases between. Germline V CDR1 and CDR2: SGHNT, YYREEE (reference sequence). This CDR3 comprises 14 residues. Here the CDR3 reads CASSLLGGTDTQYF. The CDR3 DNA reads as TGTGCCAGCAGCTTGCTCGGGGGCACAGATACGCAGTATTTT.

The rearrangement uses TRBV7-2 and TRBJ2-7, with D hard to call. Deletions cut 0 bases from V and 7 bases from J, with 4 bases between. Looked up from germline, CDR1 is SGHTA and CDR2 is FQGNSA. The length of the CDR3 is 11 residues. The CDR3 DNA reads as TGTGCCAGCAGCTTAGCTCTGGAGCAGTACTTC. Translating gives CASSLALEQYF.

The chain employs TRBV29-1 and TRBJ2-1; the match to TRBD2 covers 10 bases. Germline CDR1 reads SQVTM; CDR2 reads ANQGSEA. The CDR3 is 14 residues long. Germline trimming cut 4 bases from V and 7 bases from J; bases unmatched to any gene: 7. In DNA, the CDR3 is TGCAGCGTTGTCTCTAGCGGGAGAGTTAATGAGCAGTTCTTC. It codes for CSVVSSGRVNEQFF.

This chain uses TRBV10-3 with TRBJ1-1, with D hard to call. V lost 6 bases to trimming and J lost 0 bases, with 8 bases between them. The germline gives CDR1 ENHRY, CDR2 SYGVKD. This CDR3 has 13 amino acids. CDR3 region: CAIRRGLNTEAFF. DNA for the CDR3: TGTGCCATCAGGAGAGGGCTGAACACTGAAGCTTTCTTT.

J is TRBJ2-1 and V is TRBV12-3 or TRBV12-4, with D possibly matching TRBD2 (6 bases). The ends were cut back, 5 bases at V and 4 bases at J, with 15 bases in the middle. CDR3 length: 15 residues. DNA of the CDR3: TGTGCCAGCAGTCCCGTTGGCCGGGGGTACAATGAGCAGTTCTTC. Translation: CASSPVGRGYNEQFF.

The chain recombines TRBV12-3 or TRBV12-4 with TRBJ2-4; D might be TRBD2 (6 bases). V was clipped by 6 bases and J by 6 bases, with 15 bases between them. The CDR3 length is 14 residues. The CDR3 DNA reads as TGTGCCAGCAGCCAGGACTACAATCTAAACATTCAGTACTTC. Its translation: CASSQDYNLNIQYF.

The chain carries TRBV4-1 and TRBJ1-1, with 9 bases that match TRBD1. This CDR3 comprises 13 residues. V gave up 4 bases and J gave up 11 bases; unmatched junction bases: 8. Germline V gene lookup returns CDR1 MGHRA and CDR2 YSYEKL. The CDR3 DNA is TGCGCCAGCAGCCGGGACAGGGACATTCAGGCTTTCTTT. Encoded protein: CASSRDRDIQAFF.

Here the CDR3 DNA reads TGTGCCAGCAGCTTATTCCTTAGGACGAACTCCTACAATGAGCAGTTCTTC. The encoded protein is CASSLFLRTNSYNEQFF. The chain uses TRBV3-1 and TRBJ2-1; no clear D gene. Germline lookup yields CDR1 LGHDT and CDR2 YNNKEL (reference sequence). The CDR3 covers 17 residues. Trimming shortened V by 5 bases and J by 0 bases, and 17 bases separated the two germline ends.

CDR3 bases: TGCAGTGCTAGGGATCGGGGCTTGGAGACCCAGTACTTC. This sequence encodes CSARDRGLETQYF. The chain recombines TRBV20-1 with TRBJ2-5; TRBD1 or TRBD2 may be the D gene (5 bases each). Germline V gives CDR1 DFQATT, CDR2 SNEGSKA (reference sequence). V gave up 3 bases and J gave up 5 bases, with 13 bases separating them. The CDR3 covers 13 residues.

The J gene is TRBJ1-2, the V gene TRBV23-1, with D unresolved. TRBV23-1 is an ORF, with its function uncertain. CDR3 length: 15 residues. V lost 0 bases, J lost 4 bases, and 12 bases lay in between. CDR3 bases: TGCGCCAGCAGTCAATCAAGACCAGTTACCTATGGCTACACCTTC. It specifies CASSQSRPVTYGYTF.

The chain carries TRBV3-1 and TRBJ1-2; no reliable D call. The CDR3 extends over 14 amino acids. Deletions cut 5 bases from V and 8 bases from J, with 18 bases between. Looked up from germline, CDR1 is LGHDT and CDR2 is YNNKEL (reference sequence). The CDR3 protein is CASSETPDPTGYTF. CDR3 coding DNA: TGTGCCAGCAGCGAAACTCCCGACCCCACGGGCTACACCTTC.

The rearrangement uses TRBV7-2 and TRBJ2-3; D gene ambiguous. The germline V and J ends were trimmed by 5 bases and 1 base, with 7 bases remaining between them. This CDR3 spans 13 amino acids. CDR1 is SGHTA, CDR2 FQGNSA, per germline. This CDR3 is CASSRWGTDTQYF. The CDR3 DNA sequence: TGTGCCAGCAGCAGATGGGGCACAGATACGCAGTATTTT.